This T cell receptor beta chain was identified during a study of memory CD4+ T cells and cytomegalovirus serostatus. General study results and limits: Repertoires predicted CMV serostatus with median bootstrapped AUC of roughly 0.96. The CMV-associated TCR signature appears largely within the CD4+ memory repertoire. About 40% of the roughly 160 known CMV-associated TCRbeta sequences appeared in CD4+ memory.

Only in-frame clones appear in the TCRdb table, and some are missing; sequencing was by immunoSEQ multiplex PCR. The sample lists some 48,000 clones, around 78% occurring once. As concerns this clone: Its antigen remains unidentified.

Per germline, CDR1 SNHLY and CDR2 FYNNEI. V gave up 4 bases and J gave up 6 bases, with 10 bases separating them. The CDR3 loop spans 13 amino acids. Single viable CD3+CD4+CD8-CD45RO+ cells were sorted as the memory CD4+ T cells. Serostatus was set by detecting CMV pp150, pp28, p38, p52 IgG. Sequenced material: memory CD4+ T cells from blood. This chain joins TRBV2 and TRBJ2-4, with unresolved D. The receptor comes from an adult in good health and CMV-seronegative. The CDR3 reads CASSVDRLNIQYF. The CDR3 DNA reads TGTGCCAGCAGTGTAGACCGACTAAACATTCAGTACTTC.